One sample yielded the 12 T cell receptor beta chains listed below, sequenced in a study of T cells in Graves' hyperthyroidism and ophthalmopathy. Amplification targeted TCR beta CDR3 regions from RNA transcripts. During a first-round RT-PCR of the TCR CDR3, the HTBI primer set was used. TCRdb passed the multiplex PCR reads through MiXCR, listing each CDR3 protein once. The table records about 420,000 distinct CDR3 sequences, roughly an eighth of them present only once. The sequenced sample consisted of blood. These receptors all stem from a woman aged 18-29 years with Graves' hyperthyroidism.

This clonotype was seen at least ten times. V and J are TRBV10-2 and TRBJ2-3; the D gene is possibly TRBD2 (6 bases). This CDR3 has 14 amino acids. Germline CDR1 reads WSHSY; CDR2 reads SAAADI. The V and J ends lost 6 bases and 4 bases respectively, with 14 bases between them. CDR3: CASRWGGGPDTQYF. For the CDR3, the DNA is TGCGCCAGCAGGTGGGGAGGAGGACCAGATACGCAGTATTTT.

There are a few counts of this clonotype. This chain uses TRBV7-9 with TRBJ1-2, with a weak D call TRBD1 (6 bases). Germline V gene lookup returns CDR1 SEHNR and CDR2 FQNEAQ (reference sequence). This CDR3 is built from 12 residues. V dropped 5 bases and J dropped 6 bases, with 10 bases sitting between them. This CDR3 reads CASSPWTDGYTF. CDR3 in DNA: TGTGCCAGCAGCCCCTGGACAGATGGCTACACCTTC.

This clonotype came up many times. The rearrangement uses TRBV28 and TRBJ2-7, with 8 positions matching TRBD2. Trimming took 6 bases from V and 7 from J; bases not matched to a gene: 11. The CDR3 totals 14 residues. Germline CDR1 and CDR2: MDHEN and SYDVKM. The CDR3, as DNA: TGTGCCAGCAGCCGGGGGGGTTCAGGATTAGAGCAGTACTTC. Its translation is CASSRGGSGLEQYF.

This clonotype was recorded a few times. The chain links TRBV18 to TRBJ1-2; 12 bases are a match to TRBD1. J lost 4 bases, V lost 3 bases, and 9 bases had no gene match. Germline assignment: CDR1 KGHSH and CDR2 LQKENI. CDR3 length: 17 residues. The CDR3 sequence is CASSPLTGQGATYGYTF. The CDR3 nucleotides are TGTGCCAGCTCACCTTTAACGGGACAGGGGGCAACCTATGGCTACACCTTC. Based on the CDR3 plus reference TRBV18 and TRBJ1-2, the full variable domain is NAGVMQNPRHLVRRRGQEARLRCSPMKGHSHVYWYRQLPEEGLKFMVYLQKENIIDESGMPKERFSAEFPKEGPSILRIQQVVRGDSAAYFCASSPLTGQGATYGYTFGSGTRLTVV.

A few counts support this clonotype. The germline gene is not matched at one end of the junction; a read error may be the cause. The gene calls are TRBV6-6 and TRBJ1-4; D is unclear. From germline, CDR1 is MNHNY and CDR2 SVGAGI (reference sequence). The CDR3 covers 14 residues. The CDR3 sequence is CASSYSGGDEKLVF. CDR3 bases: TGTGCCAGCAGTTACTCAGGCGGTGACGAAAAACTGGTTTTT.

This clonotype appeared many times. The V and J genes are TRBV24-1 and TRBJ1-2, with a possible D match to TRBD1 (6 bases). Germline CDR1 and CDR2: KGHDR and SFDVKD. CDR3 length equals 15 residues. The V end lost 4 bases, the J end lost 5 bases, and 16 bases lay between the germline ends. The CDR3 DNA reads as TGTGCCACCAGTGACCCCCGGGGGGGCCATTATGGCTACACCTTC. Translating it yields CATSDPRGGHYGYTF.

CDR3 sequence (DNA): TGTGCCAGCAGCTCCCTCGGTTTAAACACCGGGGAGCTGTTTTTT. It codes for CASSSLGLNTGELFF. The V call is TRBV5-5, the J call TRBJ2-2; D gene ambiguous. Germline V gene lookup returns CDR1 SGHKS and CDR2 YYEKEE (reference sequence). V shed 3 bases and J shed 2 bases, with 11 bases lying between them. The CDR3 has 15 residues.

The chain combines TRBV3-1 with TRBJ1-1, with D uncertain. The V gene's germline CDR1 is LGHDT and CDR2 YNNKEL (reference sequence). This CDR3 region has 13 residues. V shed 0 bases and J shed 8 bases, with 10 bases lying between them. CDR3 sequence (DNA): TGTGCCAGCAGCCAAGAAGGAAGGCTAGAAGCTTTCTTT. It is translated as CASSQEGRLEAFF.

This clonotype has ten or more counts. This rearrangement joins TRBV5-1 to TRBJ2-2; 7 nucleotides agree with TRBD1. Germline CDR1 is SGHRS and CDR2 is YFSETQ. The CDR3 length is 15 residues. V lost 6 bases and J lost 6; bases outside the gene matches: 11. The CDR3 here is CASTWGTVGAGELFF. The CDR3 DNA is TGCGCCAGCACTTGGGGGACAGTGGGGGCCGGGGAGCTGTTTTTT.

In its sample, this clonotype was seen many times. The chain employs TRBV6-2 or TRBV6-3 and TRBJ2-2; 9 nucleotides agree with TRBD2. This CDR3 contains 13 residues. Germline V CDR1 and CDR2: MNHEY, SVGEGT. CDR3 bases: TGTGCGGCGGGAGGGCCGAACACCGGGGAGCTGTTTTTT. It encodes CAAGGPNTGELFF.

This clonotype was detected many times. The chain links TRBV11-3 to TRBJ2-3; TRBD2 aligns across 7 bases. CDR3 length: 15 residues. In germline, CDR1 is SGHNT, CDR2 YENEEA. The V gene end was trimmed by 5 bases and the J gene end by 2 bases; junction bases not matched to a gene: 7. The CDR3 coding sequence is TGTGCCAGCAGCCTGAGCGGGACCTTCACAGATACGCAGTATTTT. Its protein product is CASSLSGTFTDTQYF.

The gene calls are TRBV12-5 and TRBJ2-5, with D perhaps TRBD1 or TRBD2 (5 bases each). The germline V and J ends were trimmed by 0 bases and 6 bases, with 20 bases remaining between them. The CDR3 runs to 17 residues. Germline assignment: CDR1 LGHNT and CDR2 FRNRAP. Written as DNA, the CDR3 is TGTGCTAGTGGTTTGGTACTGGGGGTCCCTGAATCGAAGACCCAGTACTTC. It specifies CASGLVLGVPESKTQYF.